This TCR beta chain was captured by sequencing in a study of T cell responses to AZD1222 COVID-19 vaccine. Study details: Investigators merged groups given second doses at roughly 4 or roughly 12 weeks.

Sequenced by immunoSEQ multiplex PCR; TCRdb stores in-frame clones only, minus some. The top ten hold approximately 16% of the sample, which has 150,000 or so clones, roughly 88% seen once. Overall study findings and caveats: Repertoires in all cases were sampled only once the peak T cell response had passed. Epitopes outside B.1.351 and B.1.1.7 mutated regions reportedly drew nearly half of spike TCRs.

About this clone itself: Its antigen is not known.

The V end was cut by 4 bases, the J end by 2 bases, with 17 bases between. The CDR3 is 16 residues long. Germline lookup yields CDR1 SGHTS and CDR2 YDEGEE. The sample here was peripheral blood, taken on day 0 of AZD1222 vaccination. J is TRBJ2-3 and V is TRBV5-8; D is perhaps TRBD2 (6 bases). This receptor was taken from an adult in good health. The CDR3: CASSVVVAALTDTQYF. In DNA form, the CDR3 reads TGTGCCAGCAGCGTCGTGGTAGCGGCTCTCACAGATACGCAGTATTTT.